The T cell receptor (beta chain) under discussion was sequenced for a study of cytomegalovirus exposure and HLA in healthy donors. Regarding the study as a whole: By HLA locus, TCR association rates varied in a later analysis, with DRB1 showing the most and HLA-C the fewest.

The PCR used 60 Vbeta and 13 Jbeta primers. Source study methods: In a later analysis, 80 million to 100 million unique TCR beta chains included roughly 11 million shared by two or more donors. Profiling relied on immunoSEQ multiplex PCR, and the TCRdb table lists in-frame clones only, not all of them. V, J and clone size are taken as reported in that table, and D and trimming were inferred from the DNA itself. This sample yields around 130,000 clones, of which 65% to 90% are seen a single time; roughly 2.6% belongs to the top ten. In regard to this clone: Its antigen is unidentified.

Trimming took off 0 bases at V and 5 bases at J, with 13 bases between the two ends. The CDR3 has 16 residues. Germline CDR1 reads LNHNV; CDR2 reads YYDKDF (reference sequence). Sequenced sample: PBMCs. The origin of this receptor is a man aged 45-65 years in good health and CMV-seronegative. V usage is TRBV15 and J usage is TRBJ1-4; TRBD1 might be the D (6 bases). CDR3 DNA: TGTGCCACCAGCAGAGATTCAGGGCAGGGGAATGAAAAACTGTTTTTT. This translates into CATSRDSGQGNEKLFF. The full variable domain, with the rest looked up from reference TRBV15 and TRBJ1-4, is DAMVIQNPRYQVTQFGKPVTLSCSQTLNHNVMYWYQQKSSQAPKLLFHYYDKDFNNEADTPDNFQSRRPNTSFCFLDIRSPGLGDTAMYLCATSRDSGQGNEKLFFGSGTQLSVL.